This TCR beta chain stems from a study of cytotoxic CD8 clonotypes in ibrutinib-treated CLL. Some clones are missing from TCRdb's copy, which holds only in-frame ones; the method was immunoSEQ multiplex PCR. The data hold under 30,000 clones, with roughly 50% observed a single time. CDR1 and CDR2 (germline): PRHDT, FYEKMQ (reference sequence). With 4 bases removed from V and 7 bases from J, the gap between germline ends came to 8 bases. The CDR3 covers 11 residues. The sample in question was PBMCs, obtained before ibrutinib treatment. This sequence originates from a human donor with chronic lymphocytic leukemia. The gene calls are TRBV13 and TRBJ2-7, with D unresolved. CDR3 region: CASSSPLEQYF. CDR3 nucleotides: TGTGCCAGCAGCTCCCCTTTAGAGCAGTACTTC.